This T cell receptor (beta chain) was recovered during a study of tumor-infiltrating lymphocytes in primary liver carcinoma. Study in general: Staging placed the tumors at T1-T3 N0M0, and they measured about 4 to 11 cm across. Study conclusions and caveats: A significantly higher top-250-clone fraction was found in tumors than in blood (p = 0.039). The study found tumor-adjacent and tumor-blood pairs overlapped less than tumor region pairs.

Total RNA amounting to 450 to 550 ng was the source from which TCR beta cDNA was made with a constant-region primer. Three nested multiplex PCR rounds, a slightly modified ARM-PCR method, built the TCR beta libraries. TRBV1-TRBV30 forward primers and a C-beta reverse primer were used in the first two PCR rounds, which each ran for about 10 cycles. TCRdb passed the multiplex PCR reads through MiXCR, listing each CDR3 protein once. The sample comprises 90,000 to 110,000 distinct CDR3 sequences, roughly 85% of which are singletons, and about 20% rests with the top ten. The CDR3 runs 15 residues. The V gene's germline CDR1 is SGHRS and CDR2 YFSETQ. Total RNA and DNA came together from 20-30 mg of bulk tissue without cell sorting. All patients had surgically resected primary liver carcinoma. In regard to this clonotype: Its antigen is unknown. The junction differs from germline at one of its ends, possibly a read error.

The chain carries TRBV5-1 and TRBJ2-1, with TRBD2 identical over 7 bases. The sequence came from a middle-aged man with primary liver carcinoma and hepatitis B virus infection. Specimen: liver tumor tissue from sampling region 3. The subset was: tumor region T3, left-lateral pole. CDR3 protein: CVSSFPAGRNNELFF. CDR3 DNA: TGCGTCAGCAGCTTCCCAGCGGGAAGGAACAATGAGCTGTTCTTC.